This TCR beta chain was found in a study of T-cell memory formation after mild COVID-19. Study summary: The TCR clusters were mostly specific to one donor.

This CDR3 is 15 amino acids long. Per germline, CDR1 SGHNT and CDR2 YYREEE (reference sequence). V lost 0 bases to trimming and J lost 6 bases, with 13 bases between them. Study-wide results and caveats: Pre-infection memory showed some responding clones, and this suggested that cross-reactive memory joined. The study found contracting CD4+ clones mainly in CM and EM and contracting CD8+ clones in EMRA.

TCRdb independently ran MiXCR on the 5' RACE reads; one entry per CDR3 protein. The sample lists 130,000 to 150,000 distinct CDR3 sequences, 15% to 20% occurring once. This clonotype was counted between two and nine times. The antigen remains undetermined. The rearrangement links TRBV5-4 to TRBJ2-4; TRBD2 might be the D (5 bases). The sequence was collected from an adult woman who had mild COVID-19 (a few samples of this study predate the infection). Cell type and time point are not known. Sequenced sample: PBMCs or a T cell subset sorted from them (not recorded which). The CDR3 sequence is CASSLAGGFGNIQYF. The CDR3, as DNA: TGTGCCAGCAGCTTGGCCGGAGGTTTTGGAAACATTCAGTACTTC.